This T cell receptor beta chain was identified during a study of kidney transplant recipient with SARS-CoV-2 infection. Note on this clonotype: With a much larger clone just one base away, this may be a read error.

One entry per CDR3 protein results from TCRdb running MiXCR on the reads. The table has 200,000 to 250,000 distinct CDR3 sequences, about 30% seen once. Germline V CDR1 and CDR2: SGHRS, YFSETQ. The V gene lost 7 bases and the J gene lost 3 bases, with 23 bases spanning the gap. The CDR3 runs 16 residues. Material: a blood sample, obtained at baseline and between days 110 and 120 from a kidney transplant recipient. The sequence was obtained from a young adult male patient who had COVID-19 and was a kidney transplant recipient. Some T cells may be provided by the graft donor. J is TRBJ2-7 and V is TRBV5-1; D may be TRBD1 or TRBD2 (5 bases each). The CDR3 region has the DNA TGCGCCAGCCAACTCCTGGAGTGTGGGGACGGCTACGAGCAGTACTTC. As protein: CASQLLECGDGYEQYF.